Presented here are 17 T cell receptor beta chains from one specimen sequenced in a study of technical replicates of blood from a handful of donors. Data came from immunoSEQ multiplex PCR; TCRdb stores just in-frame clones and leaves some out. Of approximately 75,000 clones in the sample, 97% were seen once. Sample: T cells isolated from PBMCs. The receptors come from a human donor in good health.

The CDR3 sequence: CASSPQSGSYNEQFF. As DNA, the CDR3 is TGTGCCAGCTCACCACAAAGCGGATCCTACAATGAGCAGTTCTTC. This sequence joins TRBV18 and TRBJ2-1; perhaps TRBD2 as D (5 bases). V shed 1 base and J shed 1 base, with 8 bases lying between them. The CDR3 loop spans 15 amino acids. Germline CDR1 KGHSH, CDR2 LQKENI.

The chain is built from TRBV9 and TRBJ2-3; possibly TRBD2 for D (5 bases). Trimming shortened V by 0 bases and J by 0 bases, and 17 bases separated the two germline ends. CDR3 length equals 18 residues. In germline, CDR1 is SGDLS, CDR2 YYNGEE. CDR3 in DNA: TGTGCCAGCAGCGTAGCTACTAGGAGGCCCGGAAGCACAGATACGCAGTATTTT. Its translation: CASSVATRRPGSTDTQYF.

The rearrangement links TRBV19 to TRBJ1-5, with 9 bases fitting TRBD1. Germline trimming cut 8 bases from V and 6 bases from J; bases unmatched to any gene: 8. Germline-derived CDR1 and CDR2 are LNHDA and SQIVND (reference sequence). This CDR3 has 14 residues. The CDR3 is CASSGQGVFQPQHF. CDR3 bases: TGTGCCAGTTCGGGACAGGGAGTTTTTCAGCCCCAGCATTTT.

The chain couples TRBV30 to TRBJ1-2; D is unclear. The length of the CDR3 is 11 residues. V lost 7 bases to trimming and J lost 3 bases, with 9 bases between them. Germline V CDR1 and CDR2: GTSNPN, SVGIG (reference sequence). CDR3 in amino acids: CAFDTYYGYTF. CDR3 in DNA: TGTGCCTTCGACACCTACTATGGCTACACCTTC.

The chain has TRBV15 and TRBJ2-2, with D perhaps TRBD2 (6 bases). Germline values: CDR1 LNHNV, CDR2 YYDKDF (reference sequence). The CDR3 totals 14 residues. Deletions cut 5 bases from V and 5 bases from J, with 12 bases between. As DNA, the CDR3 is TGTGCCACCAGCGAAATGGGGGGTACCGGGGAGCTGTTTTTT. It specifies CATSEMGGTGELFF. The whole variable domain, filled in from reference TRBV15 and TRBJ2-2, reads DAMVIQNPRYQVTQFGKPVTLSCSQTLNHNVMYWYQQKSSQAPKLLFHYYDKDFNNEADTPDNFQSRRPNTSFCFLDIRSPGLGDTAMYLCATSEMGGTGELFFGEGSRLTVL.

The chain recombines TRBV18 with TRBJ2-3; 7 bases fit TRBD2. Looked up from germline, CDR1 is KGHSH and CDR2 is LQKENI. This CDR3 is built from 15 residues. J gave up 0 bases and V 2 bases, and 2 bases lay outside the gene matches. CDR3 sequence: CASSPVGRSTDTQYF. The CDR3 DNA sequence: TGTGCCAGCTCACCAGTCGGGAGGAGCACAGATACGCAGTATTTT.

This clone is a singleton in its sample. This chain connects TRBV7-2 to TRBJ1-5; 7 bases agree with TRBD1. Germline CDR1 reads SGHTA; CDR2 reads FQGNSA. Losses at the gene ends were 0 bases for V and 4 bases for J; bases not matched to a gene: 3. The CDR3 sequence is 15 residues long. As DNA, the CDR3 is TGTGCCAGCAGCTTAGCGCAGACAGGGAATCAGCCCCAGCATTTT. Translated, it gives CASSLAQTGNQPQHF.

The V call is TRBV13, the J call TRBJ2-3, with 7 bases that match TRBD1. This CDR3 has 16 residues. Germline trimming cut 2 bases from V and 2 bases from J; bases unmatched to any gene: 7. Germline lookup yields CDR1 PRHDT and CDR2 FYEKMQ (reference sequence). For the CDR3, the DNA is TGTGCCAGCAGCTTATGGGGGACAGCTTACACAGATACGCAGTATTTT. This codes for CASSLWGTAYTDTQYF.

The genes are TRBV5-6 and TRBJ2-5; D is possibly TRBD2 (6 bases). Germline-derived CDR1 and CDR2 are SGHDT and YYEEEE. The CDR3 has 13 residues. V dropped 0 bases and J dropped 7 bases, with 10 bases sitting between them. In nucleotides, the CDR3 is TGTGCCAGCAGCTTGGGGAGAGCGGGGACCCAGTACTTC. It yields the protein CASSLGRAGTQYF.

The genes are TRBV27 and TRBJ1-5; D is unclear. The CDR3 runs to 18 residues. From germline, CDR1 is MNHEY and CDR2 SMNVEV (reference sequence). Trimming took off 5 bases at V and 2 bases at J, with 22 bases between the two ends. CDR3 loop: CASSPTKWEGRGNQPQHF. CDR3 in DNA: TGTGCCAGCAGTCCAACCAAATGGGAGGGTAGGGGCAATCAGCCCCAGCATTTT.

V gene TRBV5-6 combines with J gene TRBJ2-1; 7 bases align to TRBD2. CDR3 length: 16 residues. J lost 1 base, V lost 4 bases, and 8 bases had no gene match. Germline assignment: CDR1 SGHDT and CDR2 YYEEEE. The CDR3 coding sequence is TGTGCCAGCAGCCCTACAGCGGGACCATCCTACAATGAGCAGTTCTTC. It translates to CASSPTAGPSYNEQFF.

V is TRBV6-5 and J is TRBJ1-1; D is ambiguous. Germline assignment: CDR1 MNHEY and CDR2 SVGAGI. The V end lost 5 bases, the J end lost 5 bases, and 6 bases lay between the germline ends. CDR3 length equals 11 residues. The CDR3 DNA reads TGTGCCAGCAGTACACCAACTGAAGCTTTCTTT. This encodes CASSTPTEAFF.

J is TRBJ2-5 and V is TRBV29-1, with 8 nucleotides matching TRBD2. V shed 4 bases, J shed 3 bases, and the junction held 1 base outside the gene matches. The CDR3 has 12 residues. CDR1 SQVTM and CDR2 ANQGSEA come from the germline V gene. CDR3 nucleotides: TGCAGCGTTGTGGGACTAGAAGAGACCCAGTACTTC. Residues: CSVVGLEETQYF.

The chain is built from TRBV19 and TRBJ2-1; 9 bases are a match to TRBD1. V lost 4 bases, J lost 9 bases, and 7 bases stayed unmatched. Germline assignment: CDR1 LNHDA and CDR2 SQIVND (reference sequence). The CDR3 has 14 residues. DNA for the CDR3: TGTGCCAGTAGTACAGGACAGGGGCGGGTTGAGCAGTTCTTC. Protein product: CASSTGQGRVEQFF.

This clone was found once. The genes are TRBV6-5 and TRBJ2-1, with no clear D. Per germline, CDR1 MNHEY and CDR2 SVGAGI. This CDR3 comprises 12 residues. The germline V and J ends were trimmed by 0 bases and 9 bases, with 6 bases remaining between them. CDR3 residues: CASSYSKSEQFF. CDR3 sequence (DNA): TGTGCCAGCAGTTACTCAAAGAGTGAGCAGTTCTTC.

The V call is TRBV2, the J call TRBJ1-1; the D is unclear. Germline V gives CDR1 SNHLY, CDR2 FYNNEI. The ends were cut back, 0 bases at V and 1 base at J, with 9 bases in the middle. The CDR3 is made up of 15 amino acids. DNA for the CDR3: TGTGCCAGCAGTGAAGCGCTTACAGCGAACACTGAAGCTTTCTTT. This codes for CASSEALTANTEAFF.

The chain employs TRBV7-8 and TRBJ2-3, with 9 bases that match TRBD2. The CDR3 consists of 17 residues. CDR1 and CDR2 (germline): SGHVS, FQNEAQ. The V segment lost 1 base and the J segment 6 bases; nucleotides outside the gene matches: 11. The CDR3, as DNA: TGTGCCAGCAGCTTAGATCGCGGGAGGGCCACACACGATACGCAGTATTTT. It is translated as CASSLDRGRATHDTQYF.